A selection of T cell receptor beta chains follows, all from one sample in a study of control samples from healthy donors and cancer patients. TCRdb keeps only in-frame clones here, not all; method: immunoSEQ multiplex PCR. The sample holds some 130,000 clones, roughly 92% seen once. Sequenced input: blood. The receptors were gathered from a young man in good health. Both conserved end residues are part of each CDR3. D genes are given only for firm matches. Clone size is shown for a subset of rows, as once, few, many or a class of expanded clone.

D gene: TRBD1; V gene: TRBV5-4; J gene: TRBJ1-2; clone size: NA; CDR3 DNA: TGTGCCAGCAGCTCCTCCGGGACAGGGGACCATGGCTACACCTTC; CDR3 protein: CASSSSGTGDHGYTF
D gene: TRBD1; V gene: TRBV10-1; J gene: TRBJ1-5; clone size: NA; CDR3 DNA: TGCGCCAGCAGCTCAGGGGGCAGGGATCAGCCCCAGCATTTT; CDR3 protein: CASSSGGRDQPQHF
D gene: TRBD2; V gene: TRBV5-1; J gene: TRBJ2-7; clone size: few; CDR3 DNA: TGCGCCAGCAGCTTGGAGCCTAGCGGCTCCTACGAGCAGTACTTC; CDR3 protein: CASSLEPSGSYEQYF
D gene: TRBD1; V gene: TRBV9; J gene: TRBJ1-3; clone size: NA; CDR3 DNA: TGTGCCAGCAGCGACCATCGTTGGGACAGGGGTTCCTCTGGAAACACCATATATTTT; CDR3 protein: CASSDHRWDRGSSGNTIYF
D gene: NA; V gene: TRBV6-6; J gene: TRBJ1-1; clone size: NA; CDR3 DNA: TGTGCCAGCAGCTACAGGGCGGCTGAAGCTTTCTTT; CDR3 protein: CASSYRAAEAFF
D gene: NA; V gene: TRBV6-4; J gene: TRBJ1-1; clone size: few; CDR3 DNA: TGTGCCAGCAGCCCAGGGGAAAACACTGAAGCTTTCTTT; CDR3 protein: CASSPGENTEAFF
D gene: NA; V gene: TRBV25-1; J gene: TRBJ2-7; clone size: NA; CDR3 DNA: TGTGCCAGCAGTGAATCTAGCTCCTACGAGCAGTACTTC; CDR3 protein: CASSESSSYEQYF
D gene: NA; V gene: TRBV4-2; J gene: TRBJ1-1; clone size: NA; CDR3 DNA: TGTGCCAGCAGCCAAGGGGGGGCGGAAACTGAAGCTTTCTTT; CDR3 protein: CASSQGGAETEAFF
D gene: TRBD1; V gene: TRBV9; J gene: TRBJ1-2; clone size: NA; CDR3 DNA: TGTGCCAGCAGTTCGCAGGGGGGAGGACCCACAAAATATGGCTACACCTTC; CDR3 protein: CASSSQGGGPTKYGYTF
D gene: TRBD1; V gene: TRBV7-9; J gene: TRBJ2-5; clone size: NA; CDR3 DNA: TGTGCCAGCAGCTCCCCCCCTCGGACAGGGCCGCAAGAGACCCAGTACTTC; CDR3 protein: CASSSPPRTGPQETQYF
D gene: NA; V gene: TRBV7-2; J gene: TRBJ1-2; clone size: NA; CDR3 DNA: TGTGCCAGCAGCGAACCCGGGAACTATGGCTACACCTTC; CDR3 protein: CASSEPGNYGYTF
D gene: NA; V gene: TRBV7-9; J gene: TRBJ1-1; clone size: NA; CDR3 DNA: TGTGCCAGCAGCTCACCTCGACCCAGGGGCGCTGAAGCTTTCTTT; CDR3 protein: CASSSPRPRGAEAFF
D gene: NA; V gene: TRBV29-1; J gene: TRBJ1-2; clone size: NA; CDR3 DNA: TGCAGCGTCTTGACACAGCCCTATGGCTACACCTTC; CDR3 protein: CSVLTQPYGYTF
D gene: NA; V gene: TRBV15; J gene: TRBJ2-1; clone size: once; CDR3 DNA: TGTGCCACCAGCAGGGGCGGGACCATCAATGAGCAGTTCTTC; CDR3 protein: CATSRGGTINEQFF
D gene: NA; V gene: TRBV18; J gene: TRBJ1-1; clone size: NA; CDR3 DNA: TGTGCCAGCTCACCAGGGTTCGGTCAACGGGCTTTCTTT; CDR3 protein: CASSPGFGQRAFF
D gene: NA; V gene: TRBV24-1; J gene: TRBJ1-1; clone size: once; CDR3 DNA: TGTGCCACCAATTTCGACAGGCCCTGGAAGGAAGCTTTCTTT; CDR3 protein: CATNFDRPWKEAFF
D gene: TRBD1; V gene: TRBV6-6; J gene: TRBJ2-5; clone size: NA; CDR3 DNA: TGTGCCAGCAGTCCCCCGCGTCGGACAGGGGGCCAAGAGACCCAGTACTTC; CDR3 protein: CASSPPRRTGGQETQYF
D gene: TRBD2; V gene: TRBV5-1; J gene: TRBJ2-7; clone size: NA; CDR3 DNA: TGCGCCAGCAGCAACTCCGGGACTAGCGAGGACGAGCAGTACTTC; CDR3 protein: CASSNSGTSEDEQYF
D gene: NA; V gene: TRBV11-2; J gene: TRBJ1-1; clone size: NA; CDR3 DNA: TGTGCCAGCAGCTTATCCTCGACAGAGGAAGCTTTCTTT; CDR3 protein: CASSLSSTEEAFF
D gene: NA; V gene: TRBV6-1; J gene: TRBJ2-1; clone size: NA; CDR3 DNA: TGTGCCAGCAGTGAATTTGCAACAGCGCCACGGGATGAGCAGTTCTTC; CDR3 protein: CASSEFATAPRDEQFF
D gene: NA; V gene: TRBV11-3; J gene: TRBJ2-7; clone size: once; CDR3 DNA: TGTGCCAGCAGCTTACAGGGCGGGTACGAGCAGTACTTC; CDR3 protein: CASSLQGGYEQYF
D gene: NA; V gene: TRBV10-2; J gene: TRBJ1-6; clone size: NA; CDR3 DNA: TGCGCCAGCAGGCGGGACGGAAAGTTAAGCACGGCCTATAATTCACCCCTCCACTTT; CDR3 protein: CASRRDGKLSTAYNSPLHF
D gene: NA; V gene: TRBV5-1; J gene: TRBJ2-2; clone size: NA; CDR3 DNA: TGCGCCAGCAGCTTGGAGGTACAGGGTAGTACCGGGGAGCTGTTTTTT; CDR3 protein: CASSLEVQGSTGELFF
D gene: NA; V gene: TRBV5-1; J gene: TRBJ1-1; clone size: NA; CDR3 DNA: TGCGCCAGCAGCTTGACAGGGACGAACACTGAAGCTTTCTTT; CDR3 protein: CASSLTGTNTEAFF
D gene: TRBD1; V gene: TRBV6-5; J gene: TRBJ1-1; clone size: NA; CDR3 DNA: TGTGCCAGCAGACGACAGGGAAGAGAAGCTTTCTTT; CDR3 protein: CASRRQGREAFF
D gene: NA; V gene: TRBV19; J gene: TRBJ1-5; clone size: once; CDR3 DNA: TGTGCCAGTAGTGTAAACAGGGAGATGAGCAATCAGCCCCAGCATTTT; CDR3 protein: CASSVNREMSNQPQHF
D gene: NA; V gene: TRBV7-7; J gene: TRBJ2-7; clone size: NA; CDR3 DNA: TGTGCCAGCAGCTTAGGGACAGATCCTACCTACGAGCAGTACTTC; CDR3 protein: CASSLGTDPTYEQYF
D gene: NA; V gene: TRBV29-1; J gene: TRBJ1-2; clone size: once; CDR3 DNA: TGCAGCGTTGAAATAGGAGTCTATGGCTACACCTTC; CDR3 protein: CSVEIGVYGYTF
D gene: NA; V gene: TRBV4-1; J gene: TRBJ1-2; clone size: few; CDR3 DNA: TGCGCCAGCAGCCAAGGGAGGGCAGCCTATGGCTACACCTTC; CDR3 protein: CASSQGRAAYGYTF
D gene: NA; V gene: TRBV11-2; J gene: TRBJ1-1; clone size: NA; CDR3 DNA: TGTGCCAGCAGCTTAGTAGTGACTGAAGCTTTCTTT; CDR3 protein: CASSLVVTEAFF
D gene: NA; V gene: TRBV9; J gene: TRBJ1-3; clone size: few; CDR3 DNA: TGTGCCAGCAGCTTACAACGGGGTGGAAACACCATATATTTT; CDR3 protein: CASSLQRGGNTIYF
D gene: NA; V gene: TRBV6-6; J gene: TRBJ1-5; clone size: NA; CDR3 DNA: TGTGCCAGCAGTTACGGTCGTCACGGTGATCAGCCCCAGCATTTT; CDR3 protein: CASSYGRHGDQPQHF
D gene: NA; V gene: TRBV5-1; J gene: TRBJ2-2; clone size: NA; CDR3 DNA: TGCGCCAGCAGCCCTAGGGGGGTTGCGGACACCGGGGAGCTGTTTTTT; CDR3 protein: CASSPRGVADTGELFF
D gene: NA; V gene: TRBV5-1; J gene: TRBJ1-4; clone size: NA; CDR3 DNA: TGCGCCAGCAGCTTGACGGGGGGGTTGAATGAAAAACTGTTTTTT; CDR3 protein: CASSLTGGLNEKLFF
D gene: TRBD1; V gene: TRBV11-3; J gene: TRBJ2-1; clone size: NA; CDR3 DNA: TGTGCCAGCAGCTCAGGACAGGGGAGTTACAATGAGCAGTTCTTC; CDR3 protein: CASSSGQGSYNEQFF
D gene: NA; V gene: TRBV4-1; J gene: TRBJ2-7; clone size: NA; CDR3 DNA: TGCGCCAGCAGCCAAGATTTGGGGGCCTACGAGCAGTACTTC; CDR3 protein: CASSQDLGAYEQYF
D gene: TRBD1; V gene: TRBV9; J gene: TRBJ2-6; clone size: NA; CDR3 DNA: TGTGCCAGCAGCAGACGGACAGGGGTTGATATGGCCAACGTCCTGACTTTC; CDR3 protein: CASSRRTGVDMANVLTF
D gene: NA; V gene: TRBV10-3; J gene: TRBJ2-3; clone size: NA; CDR3 DNA: TGTGCCATCAGTGAGTCAGACGGCGAGAACACAGATACGCAGTATTTT; CDR3 protein: CAISESDGENTDTQYF
D gene: NA; V gene: TRBV25-1; J gene: TRBJ1-5; clone size: medium-sized; CDR3 DNA: TGTGCCAGCAGTTTGTCAGGGCCGGATCAGCCCCAGCATTTT; CDR3 protein: CASSLSGPDQPQHF
D gene: NA; V gene: TRBV7-9; J gene: TRBJ1-3; clone size: NA; CDR3 DNA: TGTGCCAGCAGCTTAGACAGGGTTGGAAACACCATATATTTT; CDR3 protein: CASSLDRVGNTIYF
D gene: NA; V gene: TRBV20-1; J gene: TRBJ2-7; clone size: NA; CDR3 DNA: TGCAGTGCGAGCGACACCTACGAGCAGTACTTC; CDR3 protein: CSASDTYEQYF
D gene: NA; V gene: TRBV5-1; J gene: TRBJ1-1; clone size: NA; CDR3 DNA: TGCGCCAGCAGCCCGGACAGCCAGAACACTGAAGCTTTCTTT; CDR3 protein: CASSPDSQNTEAFF